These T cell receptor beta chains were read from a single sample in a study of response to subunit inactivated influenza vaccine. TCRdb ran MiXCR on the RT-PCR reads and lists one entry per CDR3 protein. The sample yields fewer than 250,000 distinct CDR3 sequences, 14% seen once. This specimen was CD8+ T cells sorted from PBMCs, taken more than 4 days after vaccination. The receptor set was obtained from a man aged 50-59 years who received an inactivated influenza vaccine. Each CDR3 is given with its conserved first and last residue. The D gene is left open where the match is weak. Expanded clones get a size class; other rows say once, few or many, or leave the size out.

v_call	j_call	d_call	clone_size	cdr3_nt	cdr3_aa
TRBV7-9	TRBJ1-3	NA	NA	TGTGCCAGCTGGTCCCCCGACTCTGGAAACACCATATATTTT	CASWSPDSGNTIYF
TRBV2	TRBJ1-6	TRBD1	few	TGTGCCAGCAGCAGCGGGACAGTATCTTCACCCCTCCACTTT	CASSSGTVSSPLHF
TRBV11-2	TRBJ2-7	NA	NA	TGTGCCAGCAGGCACCCCGTGGACGGGATCGAGCAGTACTTC	CASRHPVDGIEQYF
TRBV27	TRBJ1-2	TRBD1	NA	TGTGCCAGCGCCCCAGGGGGGTACTATGGCTACACCTTC	CASAPGGYYGYTF
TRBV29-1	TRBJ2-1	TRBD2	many	TGCAGCGTTGAATTCCGACTAGCGGGTTACAATGAGCAGTTCTTC	CSVEFRLAGYNEQFF
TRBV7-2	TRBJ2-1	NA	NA	TGTGCCAGCAGCTTTAGCGGCCCCCCCTACAATGAGCAGTTCTTC	CASSFSGPPYNEQFF
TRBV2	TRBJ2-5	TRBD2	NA	TGTGCCAGCAGTGACAAAGGACTAGCGGGGGGGCGGAGGAGCGAGACCCAGTACTTC	CASSDKGLAGGRRSETQYF
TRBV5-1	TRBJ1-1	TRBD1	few	TGCGCCAGCAGCCACCGACAGGGAGGGACTGAAGCTTTCTTT	CASSHRQGGTEAFF
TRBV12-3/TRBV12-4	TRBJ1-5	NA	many	TGTGCCAGCAGTGGGGGAAATCAGCCCCAGCATTTT	CASSGGNQPQHF
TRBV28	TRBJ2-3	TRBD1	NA	TGTGCCAGCAGTCAAATGGACAGGGTGGCAGATACGCAGTATTTT	CASSQMDRVADTQYF
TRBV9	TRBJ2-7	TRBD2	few	TGTGCCAGCAGCGAGGGGACTAGCGGGAGGAACGAGCAGTACTTC	CASSEGTSGRNEQYF
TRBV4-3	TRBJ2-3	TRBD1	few	TGCGCCAGCAGCCAAGAGCCGGACAGGGGACTACCAAGCAGCACAGATACGCAGTATTTT	CASSQEPDRGLPSSTDTQYF
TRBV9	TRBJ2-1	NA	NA	TGTGCCAGCAGCGTCGGTAGCGGTGCCTACAATGAGCAGTTCTTC	CASSVGSGAYNEQFF
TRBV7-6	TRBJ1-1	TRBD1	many	TGTGCCAGTAAGGACAGGGGGAACACTGAAGCTTTCTTT	CASKDRGNTEAFF
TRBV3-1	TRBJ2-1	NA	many	TGTGCCAGCAGCCTATACGACGGGGATGAGCAGTTCTTC	CASSLYDGDEQFF
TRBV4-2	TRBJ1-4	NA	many	TGTGCCAGCAGCCATCCAGGGATTCCTAATGAAAAACTGTTTTTT	CASSHPGIPNEKLFF
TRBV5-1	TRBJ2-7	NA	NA	TGCGCCAGCAGCGGGGGGCTCGGGAACTACGAGCAGTACTTC	CASSGGLGNYEQYF
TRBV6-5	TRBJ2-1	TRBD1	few	TGTGCCAGCAGTTACTTGACAGGGCCGGTTAATGAGCAGTTCTTC	CASSYLTGPVNEQFF
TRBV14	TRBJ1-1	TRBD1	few	TGTGCCAGCAGCCAAGTCGGGACAGGGGGGAACACTGAAGCTTTCTTT	CASSQVGTGGNTEAFF
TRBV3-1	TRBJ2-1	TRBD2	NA	TGTGCCAGCAGCCTTGGGACTAGCGGGGACTACAATGAGCAGTTCTTC	CASSLGTSGDYNEQFF
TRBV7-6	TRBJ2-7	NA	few	TGTGCCAGCAGCTTAGGGTGGGAAGGCTCCTACGAGCAGTACTTC	CASSLGWEGSYEQYF
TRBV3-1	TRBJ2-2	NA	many	TGTGCCAGCAGCCAAGATCCAGGCGTTACCGGGGAGCTGTTTTTT	CASSQDPGVTGELFF
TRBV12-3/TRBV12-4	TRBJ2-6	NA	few	TGTGCCAGCAGTTTAGTCGGGGGACCTAGGGCCAACGTCCTGACTTTC	CASSLVGGPRANVLTF
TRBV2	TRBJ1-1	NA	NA	TGTGCCAGCAGTGACGACCCGGAAAGCCCAGGGACTGAAGCTTTCTTT	CASSDDPESPGTEAFF
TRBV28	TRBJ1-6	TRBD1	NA	TGTGCCAGCAGCCACGACACAGGGGTCGGTTCACCCCTCCACTTT	CASSHDTGVGSPLHF
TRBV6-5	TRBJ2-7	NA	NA	TGTGCCAGCAGTCACCGGACGGCCGGGGACGAGCAGTACTTC	CASSHRTAGDEQYF
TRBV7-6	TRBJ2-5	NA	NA	TGTGCCAGCAGCTTAAAAGTTTATGGGGAGACCCAGTACTTC	CASSLKVYGETQYF
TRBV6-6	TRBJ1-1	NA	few	TGTGCCAGCAGAGTCGGCATCGGCACTGAAGCTTTCTTT	CASRVGIGTEAFF
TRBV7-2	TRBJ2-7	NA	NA	TGTGCCAGCAGCTCTGACAACTACGAGCAGTACTTC	CASSSDNYEQYF
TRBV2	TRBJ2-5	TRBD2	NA	TGTGCCAGCAGTGGGGAACTAGCGGCCCAAGAGACCCAGTACTTC	CASSGELAAQETQYF
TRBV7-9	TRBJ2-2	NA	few	TGTGCCAGCCTTACAGACACCGGGGAGCTGTTTTTT	CASLTDTGELFF
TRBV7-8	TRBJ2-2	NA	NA	TGTGCCAGCAGCCTCTTGGGGAGAGGCACCGGGGAGCTGTTTTTT	CASSLLGRGTGELFF
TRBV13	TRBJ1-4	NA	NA	TGTGCCAGCAGCTTTCGTAATGAAAAACTGTTTTTT	CASSFRNEKLFF
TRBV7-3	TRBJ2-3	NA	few	TGTGCCAGCAGCTTAAATCAGTATAGTGGCACAGATACGCAGTATTTT	CASSLNQYSGTDTQYF
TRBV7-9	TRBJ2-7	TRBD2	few	TGTGCCAGCAGCGCTACCGGGACTACCCCCTTGGAGGAGCAGTACTTC	CASSATGTTPLEEQYF
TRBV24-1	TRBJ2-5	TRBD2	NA	TGTGCCACCAGTGGCTGGACTAGCGGGGGAGAACAAGAGACCCAGTACTTC	CATSGWTSGGEQETQYF
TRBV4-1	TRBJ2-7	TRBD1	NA	TGCGCCAGCAGCCCGAGACAGGGTGTGGTGTCTGGCGAGCAGTACTTC	CASSPRQGVVSGEQYF
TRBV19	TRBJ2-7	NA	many	TGTGCCAGTAGTCCCCAGCTCGGGGCCACCTACGAGCAGTACTTC	CASSPQLGATYEQYF
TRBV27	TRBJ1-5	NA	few	TGTGCCAGCAGTTTATTGGGGGGGCGTCAGCCCCAGCATTTT	CASSLLGGRQPQHF
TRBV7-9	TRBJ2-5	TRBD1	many	TGTGCCAGCACCCGGACAGGGCAAGAGACCCAGTACTTC	CASTRTGQETQYF
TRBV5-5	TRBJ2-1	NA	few	TGTGCCAGCAGCTTGGTCGCCAGCTTGGGGGTCAATGAGCAGTTCTTC	CASSLVASLGVNEQFF
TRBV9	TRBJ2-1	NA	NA	TGTGCCAGCAGCAGCCGTTTTAGAAGCCACAATGAGCAGTTCTTC	CASSSRFRSHNEQFF
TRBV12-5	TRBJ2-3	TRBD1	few	TGTGCTAGTGGTTTTGGGCAGGGGGCCGGAGATACGCAGTATTTT	CASGFGQGAGDTQYF
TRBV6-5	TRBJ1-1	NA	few	TGTGCCAGCAGTTATGGGGGGGCGGCTGAAGCTTTCTTT	CASSYGGAAEAFF
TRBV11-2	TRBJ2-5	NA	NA	TGTGCCAGCAGCTTAGCAGGGTCCCCCTTCCTTCAAGAGACCCAGTACTTC	CASSLAGSPFLQETQYF
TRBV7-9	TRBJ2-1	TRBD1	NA	TGTGCCAGCAGCTTAAGGACAGGGGCGTCCTACAATGAGCAGTTCTTC	CASSLRTGASYNEQFF
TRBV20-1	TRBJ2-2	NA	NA	TGCAGTGCTAGATCACTGGGCAGGGCTCTTTATACCGGGGAGCTGTTTTTT	CSARSLGRALYTGELFF
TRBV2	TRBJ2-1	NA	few	TGTGCCAGCAGTAAAACCCCAAATGAGCAGTTCTTC	CASSKTPNEQFF
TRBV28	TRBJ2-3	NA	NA	TGTGCCACCTACCCCCAAAGCGCTAGCACAGATACGCAGTATTTT	CATYPQSASTDTQYF
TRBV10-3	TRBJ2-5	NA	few	TGTGCCATCAGTGAGTCGTGGGAGACCCAGTACTTC	CAISESWETQYF
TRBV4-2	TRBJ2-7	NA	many	TGTGCCAGCAGCCAAGATCGACACCTATACGAGCAGTACTTC	CASSQDRHLYEQYF
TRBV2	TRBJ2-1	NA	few	TGTGCCAGCAGCTCCGACAGCAATGAGCAGTTCTTC	CASSSDSNEQFF
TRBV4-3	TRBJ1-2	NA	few	TGCGCCAGCAGCCAAGACCCGGGGGGCAGGGATAGCTATGGCTACACCTTC	CASSQDPGGRDSYGYTF
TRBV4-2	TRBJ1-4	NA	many	TGTGCCAGCAGCCCCCTGGACAGCTCAACTAATGAAAAACTGTTTTTT	CASSPLDSSTNEKLFF
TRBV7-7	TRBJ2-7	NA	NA	TGTGCTAGCAGCTTAGAGGCACAGGGAAGGTACGAGCAGTACTTC	CASSLEAQGRYEQYF
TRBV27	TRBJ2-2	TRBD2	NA	TGTGCCAGCAGCGTAGCGGGAGGTACCGGGGAGCTGTTTTTT	CASSVAGGTGELFF
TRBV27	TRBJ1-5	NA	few	TGTGCCAGCAGTAAACTGGCAGGTAATCAGCCCCAGCATTTT	CASSKLAGNQPQHF
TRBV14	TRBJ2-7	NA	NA	TGTGCCAGCAGCCGATCACACAGCTCCTACGAGCAGTACTTC	CASSRSHSSYEQYF
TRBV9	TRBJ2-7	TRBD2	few	TGTGCCAGCAGCAAGACTAGCGGACCATCCTACGAGCAGTACTTC	CASSKTSGPSYEQYF